These 29 T cell receptor beta chains were all obtained from the same sample, sequenced in a study of T-cell reconstitution after alpha-beta-depleted transplantation in children (dated by TCRdb to 2015 to 2016). The library was generated by PCR. Sequenced using an Illumina HiSeq 2500. Molecular barcoding was employed in the preparation of TCR libraries, with unique molecular identifiers being used to normalize TCRbeta repertoire quantification. Starting from the raw public reads, TCRdb applied fastp trimming at Q25, assembled clones with MiXCR and retained in-frame beta chains. Merged by CDR3 protein, the rows form single entries marked with the most common genes and DNA. The sample yields about 580,000 distinct CDR3 sequences; approximately 22% were counted once. Roughly 15% of the sample is in the top ten clones. The treatment or condition label for this specimen denotes: allogeneic hematopoietic cell transplantation with graft depleted of TCRalphabeta T cells and CD19 B cells.

The sample in question was PBMCs, mostly from graft donor cells, obtained 360 days after TCRalphabeta/CD19-depleted stem cell transplant. The receptors stem from a boy in the first two years of life who had a stem cell transplant for acute myeloid leukemia, so the T cells may come from the graft donor.

This clonotype has ten or more counts. V is TRBV28 and J is TRBJ2-3; D unclear. The V gene's germline CDR1 is MDHEN and CDR2 SYDVKM. The CDR3 is 13 residues long. Trimming left V 6 bases short and J 3 bases short, with 10 bases between. The CDR3 DNA reads as TGTGCCAGCAGCTCCGGACCAACAGATACGCAGTATTTT. Its protein is CASSSGPTDTQYF.

This clonotype was seen a handful of times. The V gene is TRBV4-3, the J gene TRBJ2-1; D is perhaps TRBD1 (6 bases). Germline V gene data show CDR1 as LGHNA and CDR2 as YSLEER. This CDR3 region has 15 residues. V was clipped by 0 bases and J by 4 bases, with 10 bases between them. The CDR3 nucleotides read TGCGCCAGCAGCCAAGATAAGGACAGATACAATGAGCAGTTCTTC. Protein: CASSQDKDRYNEQFF.

CDR3 DNA sequence: TGTGCCAGCAGTTACTCGAGGGACAGGGTTGGCTATGGCTACACCTTC. Amino acids: CASSYSRDRVGYGYTF. The chain recombines TRBV6-5 with TRBJ1-2; 9 bases line up with TRBD1. Germline V gene lookup returns CDR1 MNHEY and CDR2 SVGAGI. V gave up 0 bases and J gave up 4 bases; unmatched junction bases: 6. This CDR3 is 16 amino acids long.

This clonotype has ten or more counts. The chain employs TRBV12-3 or TRBV12-4 and TRBJ2-5; D is unclear. V was shortened by 7 bases and J by 4 bases, with 13 bases between the two germline ends. The CDR3 consists of 13 residues. The CDR3 sequence: CASTGIGIETQYF. In DNA, the CDR3 is TGTGCCAGCACCGGAATAGGGATAGAGACCCAGTACTTC.

V usage is TRBV20-1 and J usage is TRBJ2-3; 7 bases are a match to TRBD2. From germline, CDR1 is DFQATT and CDR2 SNEGSKA (reference sequence). This CDR3 region has 14 residues. V was clipped by 6 bases and J by 1 base; unmatched bases: 7. This CDR3 reads CSAQRGLGTDTQYF. As DNA, the CDR3 is TGCAGTGCCCAGCGGGGCCTTGGCACAGATACGCAGTATTTT.

This clonotype came up many times. This chain connects TRBV28 to TRBJ2-7; 9 bases agree with TRBD1. The CDR3 length is 14 residues. V dropped 5 bases and J dropped 2; count of bases not matched to a gene: 4. The germline V gene has CDR1 MDHEN and CDR2 SYDVKM. The CDR3 coding sequence is TGTGCCAGCAGTCCCACAGGGGGCACCTACGAGCAGTACGTC. It specifies CASSPTGGTYEQYV.

This clonotype was seen more than once but under ten times. The rearrangement uses TRBV20-1 and TRBJ2-7; D is ambiguous. The CDR3 loop spans 13 amino acids. V was clipped by 3 bases and J by 2 bases, with 11 bases between them. The V gene's germline CDR1 is DFQATT and CDR2 SNEGSKA (reference sequence). CDR3 bases: TGCAGTGCTAGCGGCCCAGCGACCTACGAGCAGTACTTC. Its translation: CSASGPATYEQYF.

This clonotype was seen many times. The chain has TRBV28 and TRBJ2-7; D may be TRBD1 (6 bases). The germline V gene encodes CDR1 MDHEN and CDR2 SYDVKM. This CDR3 is 14 amino acids long. V dropped 6 bases and J dropped 2 bases, with 14 bases sitting between them. CDR3 nucleotide sequence: TGTGCCAGCAGAAGACTCAGGGGAACCTACGAGCAGTACGTC. This encodes CASRRLRGTYEQYV.

The V gene is TRBV10-3, the J gene TRBJ2-1; 12 nucleotides align to TRBD2. The trim removed 8 bases at V and 6 bases at J, leaving 17 bases unmatched. CDR3 length: 18 residues. Germline V CDR1 and CDR2: ENHRY, SYGVKD. The CDR3 sequence is CAIGGWTSGVQGVNEQFF. The CDR3 DNA sequence: TGTGCCATCGGTGGCTGGACTAGCGGGGTGCAAGGGGTCAATGAGCAGTTCTTC.

The rearrangement joins TRBV6-5 to TRBJ2-3; TRBD2 might be the D (7 bases). Germline assignment: CDR1 MNHEY and CDR2 SVGAGI. V was shortened by 5 bases and J by 5 bases, with 11 bases between the two germline ends. This CDR3 has 13 residues. As DNA, the CDR3 is TGTGCCAGCAGTCGGGGGGCAGGAGATACGCAGTATTTT. It codes for CASSRGAGDTQYF.

The table lists this clonotype with many counts. The gene calls are TRBV11-3 and TRBJ1-6; D call uncertain. There are 16 residues in the CDR3. V was pared by 5 bases and J by 7 bases, with 18 bases between. Germline lookup yields CDR1 SGHNT and CDR2 YENEEA. The CDR3 region is CASSERWDPGNSPLHF. CDR3 bases: TGTGCCAGCAGCGAACGGTGGGATCCGGGGAATTCACCCCTCCACTTT.

This clonotype has ten or more counts. J is TRBJ1-6 and V is TRBV20-1, with 9 bases fitting TRBD1. With 0 bases clipped from V and 10 bases from J, the junction kept 7 bases outside the gene matches. Germline V lookup: CDR1 DFQATT, CDR2 SNEGSKA (reference sequence). The CDR3 contains 15 residues. The CDR3 reads CSARDQDRGGSPLHF. DNA of the CDR3: TGCAGTGCTAGAGATCAAGACAGGGGGGGCTCACCCCTCCACTTT.

This clonotype has a count of ten or more. This chain links TRBV29-1 with TRBJ2-3; a possible D gene is TRBD2 (6 bases). The germline CDR1 and CDR2 sequences are SQVTM and ANQGSEA. The CDR3 covers 12 residues. Trimming took 1 base from V and 6 from J, leaving 8 bases between them. CDR3: CSVEVRGDTQYF. The CDR3 DNA reads TGCAGCGTTGAAGTCCGGGGGGATACGCAGTATTTT.

The chain combines TRBV20-1 with TRBJ2-2; 10 bases align to TRBD1. V lost 3 bases, J lost 4 bases, and 8 bases stayed unmatched. CDR1 is DFQATT and CDR2 is SNEGSKA in the germline V gene (reference sequence). The CDR3 has 16 amino acids. The chain's CDR3 is CSASLGQGGGTGELFF. Written as DNA, the CDR3 is TGCAGTGCTAGCCTTGGACAGGGGGGAGGCACCGGGGAGCTGTTTTTT.

The table lists this clonotype with a few counts. V is TRBV20-1 and J is TRBJ1-5; tentatively, D is TRBD1 (6 bases). V lost 3 bases and J 6 bases, leaving 15 bases between the germline ends. Germline loops: CDR1 DFQATT, CDR2 SNEGSKA (reference sequence). The CDR3 consists of 14 residues. CDR3 sequence: CSASARQGTQPQHF. The CDR3 DNA reads as TGCAGTGCTAGCGCCCGTCAGGGGACTCAGCCCCAGCATTTT.

Of note for this clonotype: A clone one base away is much larger, so this may be a read error. J is TRBJ1-3 and V is TRBV12-3 or TRBV12-4; D gene uncertain. The CDR3 loop spans 11 amino acids. The CDR3 DNA sequence: TGTGCCAGCAGCCCCTCAAACACCATATGTTTT. It is translated as CASSPSNTICF.

The V gene is TRBV6-2 or TRBV6-3, the J gene TRBJ2-1; no reliable D call. The CDR3 has 12 residues. The germline V and J ends were trimmed by 2 bases and 12 bases, with 11 bases remaining between them. From germline, CDR1 is MNHEY and CDR2 SVGEGT. The CDR3 nucleotides are TGTGCCAGCAGTTACGGGGTTAGCTGGCAGTTCTTC. Translated: CASSYGVSWQFF.

V is TRBV14 and J is TRBJ2-3; unclear D gene. The CDR3 length is 13 residues. The V gene's germline CDR1 is SGHDN and CDR2 FVKESK. V was cut by 1 base and J by 8 bases, with 10 bases left in between. CDR3 amino acids: CASSQGVAPTQYF. The CDR3 DNA reads TGTGCCAGCAGCCAAGGGGTGGCGCCTACGCAGTATTTT.

This clonotype has more than one count but fewer than ten. The chain joins TRBV20-1 to TRBJ2-2; 9 positions match TRBD2. This CDR3 is built from 15 residues. Looked up from germline, CDR1 is DFQATT and CDR2 is SNEGSKA (reference sequence). The V gene end was trimmed by 6 bases and the J gene end by 2 bases; junction bases not matched to a gene: 7. CDR3 region: CSAQRGVPNTGELFF. As DNA, the CDR3 is TGCAGTGCCCAGCGGGGGGTACCAAACACCGGGGAGCTGTTTTTT.

This clonotype appeared a few times. The chain carries TRBV18 and TRBJ2-7; D unresolved. Germline values: CDR1 KGHSH, CDR2 LQKENI. CDR3 length: 13 amino acids. V was trimmed by 2 bases and J by 2 bases, leaving 7 bases between them. The CDR3 DNA follows: TGTGCCAGCTCACCAAAGTACACCTACGAGCAGTACGTC. This translates into CASSPKYTYEQYV.

This clonotype has ten or more counts. CDR3 loop: CASSLERGGPYEQYF. DNA for the CDR3: TGTGCCAGCAGCTTAGAGAGGGGAGGGCCCTACGAGCAGTACTTC. The chain links TRBV7-9 to TRBJ2-7, with TRBD2 identical over 7 bases. CDR3 size: 15 residues. The germline V gene has CDR1 SEHNR and CDR2 FQNEAQ (reference sequence). V gave up 1 base and J gave up 2 bases; unmatched junction bases: 5.

J is TRBJ1-5 and V is TRBV28, with D uncertain. Deletions cut 3 bases from V and 1 base from J, with 13 bases between. The CDR3 has 16 amino acids. Germline lookup yields CDR1 MDHEN and CDR2 SYDVKM. For the CDR3, the DNA is TGTGCCAGCAGTTTTCGGGCGGGCTCAAGCAATCAGCCCCAGCATTTT. Protein product: CASSFRAGSSNQPQHF.

This clonotype was detected only a few times. V gene TRBV4-3 combines with J gene TRBJ2-1, with 10 bases fitting TRBD1. Trimming cost V 8 bases and J 6 bases; bases outside gene matches: 10. The germline gives CDR1 LGHNA, CDR2 YSLEER. This CDR3 has 15 residues. The CDR3, as DNA: TGCGCCAGCGGCTCGGACAGGGGGTATGGCAATGAGCAGTTCTTC. As protein: CASGSDRGYGNEQFF.

V and J are TRBV27 and TRBJ2-3; 9 bases fit TRBD1. The CDR3 runs to 16 residues. V shed 6 bases, J shed 6 bases, and the junction held 13 bases outside the gene matches. Germline-derived CDR1 and CDR2 are MNHEY and SMNVEV (reference sequence). For the CDR3, the DNA is TGTGCCAGCAGCCCGGGACAGGGAGCGTTAGTGGATACGCAGTATTTT. This sequence encodes CASSPGQGALVDTQYF.

This clonotype occurred many times. This rearrangement joins TRBV12-3 or TRBV12-4 to TRBJ1-2; D gene uncertain. V was pared by 6 bases and J by 11 bases, with 13 bases between. The CDR3 runs to 11 residues. CDR3 amino acids: CASSSRVGYTF. CDR3 nucleotides: TGTGCCAGCAGCTCGAGGGTCGGATACACCTTC.

The chain is built from TRBV7-9 and TRBJ2-1, with D perhaps TRBD2 (6 bases). This CDR3 has 12 amino acids. Germline loops: CDR1 SEHNR, CDR2 FQNEAQ (reference sequence). Trimming pared 4 bases from V and 10 bases from J, leaving 11 bases between. The CDR3, as DNA: TGTGCCAGCAGCTCAGGGACTCGCGAGCAGTTCTTC. Translated: CASSSGTREQFF.

This clonotype was found a few times. The CDR3 is CSCGTIYEQYF. DNA for the CDR3: TGCAGTTGTGGGACTATCTACGAGCAGTACTTC. The J gene is TRBJ2-7, the V gene TRBV20-1; 7 bases map to TRBD2. The V gene's germline CDR1 is DFQATT and CDR2 SNEGSKA (reference sequence). CDR3 length: 11 amino acids. V was pared by 8 bases and J by 3 bases, with 4 bases of the junction left unmatched.

This clonotype has a count of ten or more. The chain is built from TRBV29-1 and TRBJ2-3; weak D call: TRBD2 (5 bases). Germline CDR1 and CDR2: SQVTM and ANQGSEA. Trimming shortened V by 4 bases and J by 3 bases, and 14 bases separated the two germline ends. The CDR3 length is 14 residues. The CDR3 DNA sequence: TGCAGCGTTGCACCCGGGATTGGTACAGATACGCAGTATTTT. Its protein product is CSVAPGIGTDTQYF.

This sequence joins TRBV12-3 or TRBV12-4 and TRBJ1-5; 7 nucleotides match TRBD1. CDR3 length: 15 amino acids. With V trimmed by 5 bases and J by 2 bases, 6 bases remained unmatched. The CDR3 protein is CASSANRGRNQPQHF. CDR3 nucleotide sequence: TGTGCCAGCAGTGCGAACAGGGGACGCAATCAGCCCCAGCATTTT.